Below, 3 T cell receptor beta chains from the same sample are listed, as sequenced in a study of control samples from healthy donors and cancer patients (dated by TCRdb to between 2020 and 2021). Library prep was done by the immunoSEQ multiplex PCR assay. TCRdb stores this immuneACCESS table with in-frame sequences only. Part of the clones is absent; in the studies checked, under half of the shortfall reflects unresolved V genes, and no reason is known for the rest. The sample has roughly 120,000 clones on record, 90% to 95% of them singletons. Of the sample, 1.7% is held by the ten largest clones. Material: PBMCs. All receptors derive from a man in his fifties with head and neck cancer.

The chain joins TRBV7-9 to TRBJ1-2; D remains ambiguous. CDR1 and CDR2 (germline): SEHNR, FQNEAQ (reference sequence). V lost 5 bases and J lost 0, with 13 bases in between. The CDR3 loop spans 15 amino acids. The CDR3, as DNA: TGTGCCAGCAGCCAAGCGGACCGGGCTAACTATGGCTACACCTTC. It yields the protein CASSQADRANYGYTF.

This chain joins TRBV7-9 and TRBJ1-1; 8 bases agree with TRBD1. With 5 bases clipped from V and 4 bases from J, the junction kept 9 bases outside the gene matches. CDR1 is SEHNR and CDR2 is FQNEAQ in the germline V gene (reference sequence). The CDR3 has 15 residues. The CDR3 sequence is CASSPGQGAGTEAFF. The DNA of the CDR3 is TGTGCCAGCAGCCCAGGACAGGGTGCCGGCACTGAAGCTTTCTTT.

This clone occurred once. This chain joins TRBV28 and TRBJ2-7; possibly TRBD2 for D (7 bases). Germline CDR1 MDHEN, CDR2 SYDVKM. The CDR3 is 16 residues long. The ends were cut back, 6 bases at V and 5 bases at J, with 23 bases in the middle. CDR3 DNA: TGTGCCAGCAGACCAGGCGGGGGCGCGAGGGGGGACGAGCAGTACTTC. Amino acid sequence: CASRPGGGARGDEQYF.